The clone carrying this TCR beta chain was detected many times. Its antigen is undetermined. The data were taken from a study of read filtering for tumor transcriptome and immune sequencing. Across the whole study: Whole-transcriptome libraries were prepared after DNase treatment.

Notes on the study in general: In IR-seq, single-read clonotypes were around 80% of clonotypes but around 4% of reads.

Germline CDR1 reads SQVTM; CDR2 reads ANQGSEA. V lost 7 bases, J lost 0 bases, and 12 bases lay in between. The CDR3 contains 13 residues. From about 0.4 ug of RNA, a library with molecular barcoded alpha/delta and beta/gamma adaptors was made. TCRdb passed the reads through MiXCR, listing each CDR3 protein once. The table includes some 140,000 distinct CDR3 sequences, about 12% detected once. The chain combines TRBV29-1 with TRBJ1-1; perhaps TRBD1 as D (6 bases). This receptor was identified in a donor aged 40 or older with multiple myeloma. Sequencing used a population of CD138-negative cells sorted from bone marrow. The CDR3 loop reads CSGRGTVNTEAFF. The CDR3 DNA follows: TGCAGCGGGAGGGGGACGGTGAACACTGAAGCTTTCTTT.